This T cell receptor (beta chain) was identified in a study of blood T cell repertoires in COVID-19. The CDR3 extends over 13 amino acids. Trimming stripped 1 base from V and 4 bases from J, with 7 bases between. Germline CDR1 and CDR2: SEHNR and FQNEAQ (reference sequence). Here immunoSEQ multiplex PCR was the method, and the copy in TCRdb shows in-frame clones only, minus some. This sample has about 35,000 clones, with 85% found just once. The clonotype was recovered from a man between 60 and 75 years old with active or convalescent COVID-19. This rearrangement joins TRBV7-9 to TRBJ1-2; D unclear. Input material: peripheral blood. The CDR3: CASSLVGGYGYTF. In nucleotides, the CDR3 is TGTGCCAGCAGCTTAGTGGGAGGCTATGGCTACACCTTC.